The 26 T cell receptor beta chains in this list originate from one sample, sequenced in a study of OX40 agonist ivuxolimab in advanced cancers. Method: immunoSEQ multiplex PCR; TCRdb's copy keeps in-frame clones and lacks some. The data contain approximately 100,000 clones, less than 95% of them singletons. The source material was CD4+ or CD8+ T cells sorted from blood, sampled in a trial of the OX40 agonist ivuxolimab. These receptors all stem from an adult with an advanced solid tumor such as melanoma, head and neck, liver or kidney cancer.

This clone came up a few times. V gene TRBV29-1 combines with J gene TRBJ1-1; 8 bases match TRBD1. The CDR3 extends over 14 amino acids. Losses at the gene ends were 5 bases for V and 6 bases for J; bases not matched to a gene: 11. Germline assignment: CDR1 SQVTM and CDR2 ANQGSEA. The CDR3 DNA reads TGCAGCGTTCAACAGGGGGTAGGGAGGGCTGAAGCTTTCTTT. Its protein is CSVQQGVGRAEAFF.

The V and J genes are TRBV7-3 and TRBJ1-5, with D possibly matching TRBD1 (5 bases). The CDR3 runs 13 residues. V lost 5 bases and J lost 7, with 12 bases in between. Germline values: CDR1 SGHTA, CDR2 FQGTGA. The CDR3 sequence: CASSPSGGQPQHF. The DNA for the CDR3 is TGTGCCAGCAGCCCCTCGGGGGGGCAGCCCCAGCATTTT.

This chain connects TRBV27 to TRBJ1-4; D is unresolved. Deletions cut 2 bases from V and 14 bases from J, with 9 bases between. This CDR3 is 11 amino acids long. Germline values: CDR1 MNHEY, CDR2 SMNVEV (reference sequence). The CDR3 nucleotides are TGTGCCAGCAGTTTAGGTGTAGGGCTGTTTTTT. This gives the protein CASSLGVGLFF.

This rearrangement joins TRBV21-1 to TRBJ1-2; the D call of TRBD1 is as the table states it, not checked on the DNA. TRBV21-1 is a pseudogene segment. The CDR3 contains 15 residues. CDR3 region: CASSKLDRAAYGYTF. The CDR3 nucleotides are TGTGCCAGCAGCAAACTGGACAGGGCCGCCTATGGCTACACCTTC.

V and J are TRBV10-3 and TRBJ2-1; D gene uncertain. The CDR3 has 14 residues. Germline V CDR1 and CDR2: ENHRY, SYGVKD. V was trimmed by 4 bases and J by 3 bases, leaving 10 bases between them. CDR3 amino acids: CAISVVQNYNEQFF. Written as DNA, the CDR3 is TGTGCCATCAGTGTCGTACAAAACTACAATGAGCAGTTCTTC.

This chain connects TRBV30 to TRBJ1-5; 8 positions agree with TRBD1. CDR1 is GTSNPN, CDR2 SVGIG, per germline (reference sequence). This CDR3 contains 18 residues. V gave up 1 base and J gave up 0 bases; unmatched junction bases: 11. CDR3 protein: CAWSGRQGSQYSNQPQHF. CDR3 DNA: TGTGCCTGGAGTGGGAGACAGGGGAGCCAATATAGCAATCAGCCCCAGCATTTT.

CDR3 coding DNA: TGTGCCTGGAGTGCCCCAAGGACAGGGGGCGTAGAGACCCAGTACTTC. It codes for CAWSAPRTGGVETQYF. This chain joins TRBV30 and TRBJ2-5; 11 bases agree with TRBD1. J gave up 4 bases and V 1 base, and 8 bases lay outside the gene matches. The CDR3 has 16 amino acids. The germline CDR1 and CDR2 sequences are GTSNPN and SVGIG (reference sequence). The whole variable domain, filled in from reference TRBV30 and TRBJ2-5, reads SQTIHQWPATLVQPVGSPLSLECTVEGTSNPNLYWYRQAAGRGLQLLFYSVGIGQISSEVPQNLSASRPQDRQFILSSKKLLLSDSGFYLCAWSAPRTGGVETQYFGPGTRLLVL.

The CDR3 DNA reads TGTGCCAGCAGCTCCGGATATCACAGGGGGCGTGGGTCTGAAGCTTTCTTT. It is translated as CASSSGYHRGRGSEAFF. The chain links TRBV11-3 to TRBJ1-1; 9 bases map to TRBD1. With 4 bases clipped from V and 6 bases from J, the junction kept 15 bases outside the gene matches. The CDR3 runs 17 residues. The germline V gene has CDR1 SGHNT and CDR2 YENEEA.

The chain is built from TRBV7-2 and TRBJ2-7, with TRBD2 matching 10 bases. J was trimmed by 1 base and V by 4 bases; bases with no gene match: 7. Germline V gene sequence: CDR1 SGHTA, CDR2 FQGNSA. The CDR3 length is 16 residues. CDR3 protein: CASSYSGTSVSYEQYF. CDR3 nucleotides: TGTGCCAGCAGCTACTCCGGGACTAGCGTATCCTACGAGCAGTACTTC.

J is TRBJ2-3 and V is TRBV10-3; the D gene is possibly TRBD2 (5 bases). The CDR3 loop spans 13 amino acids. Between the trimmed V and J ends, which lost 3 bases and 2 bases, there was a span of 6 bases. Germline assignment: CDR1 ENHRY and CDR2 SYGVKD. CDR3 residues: CAISDGNTDTQYF. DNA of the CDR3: TGTGCCATCAGTGACGGGAACACAGATACGCAGTATTTT.

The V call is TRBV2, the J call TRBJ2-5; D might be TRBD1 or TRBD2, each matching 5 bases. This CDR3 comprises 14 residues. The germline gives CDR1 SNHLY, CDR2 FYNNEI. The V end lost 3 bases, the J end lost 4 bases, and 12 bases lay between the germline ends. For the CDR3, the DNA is TGTGCCAGCAGTGATGGATGGGGGTTAGAGACCCAGTACTTC. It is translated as CASSDGWGLETQYF.

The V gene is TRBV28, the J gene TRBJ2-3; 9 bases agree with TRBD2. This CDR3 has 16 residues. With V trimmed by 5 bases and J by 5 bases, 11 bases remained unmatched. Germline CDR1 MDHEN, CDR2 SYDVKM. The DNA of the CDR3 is TGTGCCAGCAGTCCTCGGCTAGCGGGACTTCTAGATACGCAGTATTTT. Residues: CASSPRLAGLLDTQYF.

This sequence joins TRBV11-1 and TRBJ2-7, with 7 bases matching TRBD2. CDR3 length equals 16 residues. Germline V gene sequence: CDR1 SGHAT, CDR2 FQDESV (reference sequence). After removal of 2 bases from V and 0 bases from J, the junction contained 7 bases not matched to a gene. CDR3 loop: CASSLSAGTTSYEQYF. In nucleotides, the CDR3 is TGTGCCAGCAGCTTATCCGCAGGGACTACCTCCTACGAGCAGTACTTC. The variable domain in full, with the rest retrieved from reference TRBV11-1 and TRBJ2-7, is EAEVAQSPRYKITEKSQAVAFWCDPISGHATLYWYRQILGQGPELLVQFQDESVVDDSQLPKDRFSAERLKGVDSTLKIQPAELGDSAMYLCASSLSAGTTSYEQYFGPGTRLTVT.

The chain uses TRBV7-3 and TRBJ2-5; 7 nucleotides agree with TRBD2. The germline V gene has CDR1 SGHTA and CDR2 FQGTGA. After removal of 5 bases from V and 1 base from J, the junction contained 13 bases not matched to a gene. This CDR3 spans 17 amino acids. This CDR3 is CASSRHGLEGAQETQYF. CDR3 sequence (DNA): TGTGCCAGCAGCCGACACGGACTAGAAGGGGCCCAAGAGACCCAGTACTTC.

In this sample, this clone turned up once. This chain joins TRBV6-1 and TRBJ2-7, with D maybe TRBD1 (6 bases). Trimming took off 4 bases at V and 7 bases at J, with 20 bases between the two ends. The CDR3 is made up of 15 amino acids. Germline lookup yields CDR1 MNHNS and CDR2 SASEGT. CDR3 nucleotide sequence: TGTGCCAGCAGTGCATCTGCAGGGGTAGTGAGGGAGCAGTACTTC. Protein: CASSASAGVVREQYF.

DNA for the CDR3: TGCGCCAGCAGTCAGGGCTCGGGGTGGCGGACCGGGGAGCTGTTTTTT. Residues: CASSQGSGWRTGELFF. The V call is TRBV23-1, the J call TRBJ2-2; D might be TRBD2 (5 bases). TRBV23-1 is reported as an ORF; its role is uncertain. The CDR3 consists of 16 residues. The V end was cut by 3 bases, the J end by 5 bases, with 16 bases between.

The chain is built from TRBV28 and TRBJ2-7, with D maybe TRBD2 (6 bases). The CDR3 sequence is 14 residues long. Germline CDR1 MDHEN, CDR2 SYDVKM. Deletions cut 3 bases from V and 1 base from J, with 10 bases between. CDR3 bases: TGTGCCAGCAGTTTTCGGGGGAAATCCTACGAGCAGTACTTC. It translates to CASSFRGKSYEQYF.

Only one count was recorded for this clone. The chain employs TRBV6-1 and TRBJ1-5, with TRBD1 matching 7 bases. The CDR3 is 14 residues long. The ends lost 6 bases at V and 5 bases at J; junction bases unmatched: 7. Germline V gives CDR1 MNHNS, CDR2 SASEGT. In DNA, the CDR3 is TGTGCCAGCAGCCAAGGACAGGTGTATCAGCCCCAGCATTTT. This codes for CASSQGQVYQPQHF.

The CDR3 is CASSGDLGQGARGNTIYF. The CDR3 DNA is TGTGCCAGCAGCGGTGACTTGGGACAGGGGGCTCGTGGAAACACCATATATTTT. The J gene is TRBJ1-3, the V gene TRBV5-5, with TRBD1 matching over 12 bases. The V gene's germline CDR1 is SGHKS and CDR2 YYEKEE (reference sequence). CDR3 length: 18 residues. V was pared by 4 bases and J by 3 bases, with 11 bases of the junction left unmatched. Full variable domain (missing parts from reference TRBV5-5 and TRBJ1-3): DAGVTQSPTHLIKTRGQQVTLRCSPISGHKSVSWYQQVLGQGPQFIFQYYEKEERGRGNFPDRFSARQFPNYSSELNVNALLLGDSALYLCASSGDLGQGARGNTIYFGEGSWLTVV.

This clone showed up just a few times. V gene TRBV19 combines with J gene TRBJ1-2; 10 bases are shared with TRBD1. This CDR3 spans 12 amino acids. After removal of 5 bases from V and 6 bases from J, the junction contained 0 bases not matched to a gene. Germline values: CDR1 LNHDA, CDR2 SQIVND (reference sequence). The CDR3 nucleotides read TGTGCCAGTAGTGACAGGGGGCATGGCTACACCTTC. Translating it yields CASSDRGHGYTF.

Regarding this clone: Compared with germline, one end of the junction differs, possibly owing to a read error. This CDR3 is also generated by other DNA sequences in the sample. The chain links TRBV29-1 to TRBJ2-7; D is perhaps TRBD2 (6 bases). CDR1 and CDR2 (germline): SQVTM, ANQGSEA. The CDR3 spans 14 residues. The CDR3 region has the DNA TGCAGCGTTATGGCAAGAGGGGACTTCTACGAGCAGTATTTC. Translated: CSVMARGDFYEQYF.

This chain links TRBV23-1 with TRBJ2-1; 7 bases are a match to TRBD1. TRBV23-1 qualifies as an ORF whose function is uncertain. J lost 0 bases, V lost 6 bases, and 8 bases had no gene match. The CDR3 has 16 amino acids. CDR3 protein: CASSHRGNDSYNEQFF. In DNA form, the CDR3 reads TGCGCCAGCAGCCACAGGGGTAATGACTCCTACAATGAGCAGTTCTTC.

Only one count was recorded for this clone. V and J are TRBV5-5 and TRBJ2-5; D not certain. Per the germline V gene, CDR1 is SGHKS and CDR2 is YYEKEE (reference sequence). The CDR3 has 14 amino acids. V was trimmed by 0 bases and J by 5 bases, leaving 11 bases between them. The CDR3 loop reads CASSLVAARETQYF. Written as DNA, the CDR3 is TGTGCCAGCAGCTTGGTGGCAGCCAGGGAGACCCAGTACTTC.

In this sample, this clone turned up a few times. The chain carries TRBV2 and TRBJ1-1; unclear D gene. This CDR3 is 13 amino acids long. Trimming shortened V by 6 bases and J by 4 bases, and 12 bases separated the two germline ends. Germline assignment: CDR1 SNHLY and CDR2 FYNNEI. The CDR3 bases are TGTGCCAGCAGGGATGACAAGGCCACTGAAGCTTTCTTT. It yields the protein CASRDDKATEAFF.

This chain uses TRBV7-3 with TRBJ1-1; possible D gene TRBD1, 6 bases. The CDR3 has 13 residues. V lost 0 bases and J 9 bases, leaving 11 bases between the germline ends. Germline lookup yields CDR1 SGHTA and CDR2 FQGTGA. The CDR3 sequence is CASSLTATGKAFF. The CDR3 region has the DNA TGTGCCAGCAGCTTAACTGCGACAGGAAAAGCTTTCTTT.

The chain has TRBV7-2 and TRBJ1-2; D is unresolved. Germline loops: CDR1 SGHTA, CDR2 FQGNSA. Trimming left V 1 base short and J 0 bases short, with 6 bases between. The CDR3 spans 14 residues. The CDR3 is CASSLGAPNYGYTF. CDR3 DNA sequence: TGTGCCAGCAGCTTAGGGGCCCCTAACTATGGCTACACCTTC.